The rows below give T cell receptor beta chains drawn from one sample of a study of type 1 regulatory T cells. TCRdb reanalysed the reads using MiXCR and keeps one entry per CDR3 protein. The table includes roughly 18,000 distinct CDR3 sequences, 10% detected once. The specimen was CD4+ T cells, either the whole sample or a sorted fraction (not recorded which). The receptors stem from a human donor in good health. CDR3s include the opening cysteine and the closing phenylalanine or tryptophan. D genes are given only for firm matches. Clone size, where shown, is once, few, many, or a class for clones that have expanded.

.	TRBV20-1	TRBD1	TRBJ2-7	TGCAGTGCTGATTCTCGACAGGGTTCCTGCGAGCAGTACTTC	CSADSRQGSCEQYF
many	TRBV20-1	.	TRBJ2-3	TGCAGTGCTAGAAGGTCCGGATATACGCAGTATTTT	CSARRSGYTQYF
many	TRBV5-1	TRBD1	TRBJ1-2	TGCGCCAGCGATCCGGGACAGGGGGCTGGCTACACCTTC	CASDPGQGAGYTF
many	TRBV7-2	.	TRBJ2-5	TGTGCCAGCAGCTTGTCAGAGACCCAGTACTTC	CASSLSETQYF
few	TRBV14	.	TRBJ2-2	TGTGCCAGCAGCCCCCTTCAGCTGGGCACCGGGGAGCTGTTTTTT	CASSPLQLGTGELFF
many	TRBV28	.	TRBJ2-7	TGTGCCAGCAGGACAGGGGGCGGGGTTTCTGCTAGCGGGAGATTAACCGTCTACGAGCAGTACTTC	CASRTGGGVSASGRLTVYEQYF
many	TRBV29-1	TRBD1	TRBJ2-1	TGCAGCGTTGAAGATCTGGGGACAGGAAAGGCAAATGAGCAGTTCTTC	CSVEDLGTGKANEQFF
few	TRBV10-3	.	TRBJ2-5	TGTGCCATCAGTGAGCCCGGACTACTCCAAGAGACCCAGTACTTC	CAISEPGLLQETQYF
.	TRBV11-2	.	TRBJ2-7	TGTGTCAGCAGCTCTCAGGAGAACGAGCAGTACTTC	CVSSSQENEQYF
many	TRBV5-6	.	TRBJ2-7	TGTGCCAGCAGCTCTTGGGCAGGGATCTACGAGCAGTACTTC	CASSSWAGIYEQYF
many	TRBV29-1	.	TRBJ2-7	TGCAGCGCAGGGACGGGCAGTGGGGGTTCCGAGCAGTACTTC	CSAGTGSGGSEQYF
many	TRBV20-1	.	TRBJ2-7	TGCAGTGCTCAAACCGGGCAATCCTACGAGCAGTACTTC	CSAQTGQSYEQYF
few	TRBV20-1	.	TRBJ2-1	TGCAGTGTCCCAGCACTTGGAAGACGGGGAAGTTCCAATGAGCAGTTCTTC	CSVPALGRRGSSNEQFF
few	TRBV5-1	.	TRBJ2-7	TGCGCCAGCAGCCCCGGTCTTGTTGGACCCTACGAGCAGTACTTC	CASSPGLVGPYEQYF
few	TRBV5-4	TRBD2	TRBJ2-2	TGTGCCAGCAGCGGGGCTAGCGGGAGGACCGGGGAGCTGTTTTTT	CASSGASGRTGELFF
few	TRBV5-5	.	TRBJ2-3	TGTGCCAGCAGCTTGGTCGGGTCCGATACGCAGTATTTT	CASSLVGSDTQYF
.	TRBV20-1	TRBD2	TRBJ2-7	TGCAGTGCCATGACTAGCGGGAGGGGAGGCTACGAGCAGTACTTC	CSAMTSGRGGYEQYF
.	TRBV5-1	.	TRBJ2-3	TGCGCCAGCAGCTTGTTGGGCAGGCGGGACACAGATACGCAGTATTTT	CASSLLGRRDTDTQYF
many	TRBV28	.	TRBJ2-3	TGTGCCAGCAGGGACAGCACAGATACGCAGTATTTT	CASRDSTDTQYF
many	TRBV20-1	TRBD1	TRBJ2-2	TGCAGTGCGGGGACAGGGGGCAGAAGAATCACCGGGGAGCTGTTTTTT	CSAGTGGRRITGELFF
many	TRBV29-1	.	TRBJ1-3	TGCAGCGTTGAAGGAGATAGCTCTGGAAACACCATATATTTT	CSVEGDSSGNTIYF
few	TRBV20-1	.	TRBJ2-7	TGCAGTGCTAGAGTCCTGAGTGACGAGCAGTACTTC	CSARVLSDEQYF
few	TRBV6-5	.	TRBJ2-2	TGTGCCATCGGAAGCAGGGGAAACACCGGGGAGCTGTTTTTT	CAIGSRGNTGELFF
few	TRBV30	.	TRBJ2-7	TGTGCCTGGGACAAAATTGCCAGGGGCTACGAGCAGTACTTC	CAWDKIARGYEQYF
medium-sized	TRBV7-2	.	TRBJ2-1	TGTGCCAGCAGCACCAGCGGGCTTCCTATGACTCATGAGCAGTTCTTC	CASSTSGLPMTHEQFF
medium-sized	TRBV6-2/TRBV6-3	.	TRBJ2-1	TGTGCCACCACCATCTACAATGAGCAGTTCTTC	CATTIYNEQFF
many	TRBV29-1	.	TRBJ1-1	TGCAGCGCCATGATAGGGTCGAACACTGAAGCTTTCTTT	CSAMIGSNTEAFF
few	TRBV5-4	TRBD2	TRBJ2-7	TGTGCCAGCAGCTTGAGTAGCGGGAGAGGGGCCTACGAGCAGTACTTC	CASSLSSGRGAYEQYF
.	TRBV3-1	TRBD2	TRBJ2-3	TGTGCCAGCAGCGGAAGCGGGAGCGAGACAGATACGCAGTATTTT	CASSGSGSETDTQYF
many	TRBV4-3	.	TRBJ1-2	TGCGCCAGCAGCCAAGAAATTGACAGCTCCTATGGCTACACCTTC	CASSQEIDSSYGYTF
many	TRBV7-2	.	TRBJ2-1	TGTGCCAGCAGCTTAGGAGATGTTTTACGCAATGAGCAGTTCTTC	CASSLGDVLRNEQFF
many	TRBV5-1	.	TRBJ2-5	TGCGCCAGCAGCTCGAATAGCGGTACACAAGAGACCCAGTACTTC	CASSSNSGTQETQYF